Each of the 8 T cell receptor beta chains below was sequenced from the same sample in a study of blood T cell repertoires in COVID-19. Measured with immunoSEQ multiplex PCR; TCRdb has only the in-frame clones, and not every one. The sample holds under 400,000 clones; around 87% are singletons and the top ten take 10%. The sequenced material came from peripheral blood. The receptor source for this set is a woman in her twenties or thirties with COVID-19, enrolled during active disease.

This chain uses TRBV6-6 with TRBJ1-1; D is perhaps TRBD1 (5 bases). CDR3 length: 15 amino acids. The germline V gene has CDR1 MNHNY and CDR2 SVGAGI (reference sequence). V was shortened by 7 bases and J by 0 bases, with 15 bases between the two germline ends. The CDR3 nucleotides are TGTGCCAGCACCTGGGGGGTGGGGATGAACACTGAAGCTTTCTTT. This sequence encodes CASTWGVGMNTEAFF.

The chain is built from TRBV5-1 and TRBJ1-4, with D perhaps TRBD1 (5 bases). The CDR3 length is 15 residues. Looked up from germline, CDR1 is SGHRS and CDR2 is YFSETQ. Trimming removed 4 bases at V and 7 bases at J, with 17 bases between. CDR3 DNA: TGCGCCAGCAGCCTCGCGGGGACGGGGTCTGAAAAACTGTTTTTT. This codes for CASSLAGTGSEKLFF.

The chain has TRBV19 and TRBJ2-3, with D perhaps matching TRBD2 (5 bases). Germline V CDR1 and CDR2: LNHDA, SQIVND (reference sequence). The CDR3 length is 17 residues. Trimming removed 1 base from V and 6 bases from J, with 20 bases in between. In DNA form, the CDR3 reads TGTGCCAGTAGTATAGGGAGCGGAAGGCAGTCGGGGGATACGCAGTATTTT. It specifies CASSIGSGRQSGDTQYF. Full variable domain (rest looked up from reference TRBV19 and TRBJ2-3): DGGITQSPKYLFRKEGQNVTLSCEQNLNHDAMYWYRQDPGQGLRLIYYSQIVNDFQKGDIAEGYSVSREKKESFPLTVTSAQKNPTAFYLCASSIGSGRQSGDTQYFGPGTRLTVL.

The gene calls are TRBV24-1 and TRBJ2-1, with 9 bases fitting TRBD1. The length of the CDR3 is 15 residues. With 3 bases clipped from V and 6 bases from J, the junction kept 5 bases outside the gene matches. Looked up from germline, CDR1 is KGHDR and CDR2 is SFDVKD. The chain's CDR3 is CATSDPGQGGNEQFF. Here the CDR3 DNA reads TGTGCCACCAGTGATCCGGGACAGGGAGGCAATGAGCAGTTCTTC.

CDR3 coding DNA: TGCGCCAGCAGCGGCGTCACAGGGGCCTACGAGCAGTACTTC. Translating gives CASSGVTGAYEQYF. The rearrangement links TRBV5-1 to TRBJ2-7, with TRBD1 matching over 7 bases. Germline V gene data show CDR1 as SGHRS and CDR2 as YFSETQ. V dropped 4 bases and J dropped 2; count of bases not matched to a gene: 6. CDR3 length: 14 amino acids.

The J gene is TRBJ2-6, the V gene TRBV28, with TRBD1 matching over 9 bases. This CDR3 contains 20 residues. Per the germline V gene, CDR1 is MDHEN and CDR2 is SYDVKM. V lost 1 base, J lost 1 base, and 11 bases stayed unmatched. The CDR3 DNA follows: TGTGCCAGCAGTTTATTATTCTTGGGACAGGGCTATTCTGGGGCCAACGTCCTGACTTTC. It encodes CASSLLFLGQGYSGANVLTF. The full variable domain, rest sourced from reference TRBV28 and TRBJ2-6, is DVKVTQSSRYLVKRTGEKVFLECVQDMDHENMFWYRQDPGLGLRLIYFSYDVKMKEKGDIPEGYSVSREKKERFSLILESASTNQTSMYLCASSLLFLGQGYSGANVLTFGAGSRLTVL.

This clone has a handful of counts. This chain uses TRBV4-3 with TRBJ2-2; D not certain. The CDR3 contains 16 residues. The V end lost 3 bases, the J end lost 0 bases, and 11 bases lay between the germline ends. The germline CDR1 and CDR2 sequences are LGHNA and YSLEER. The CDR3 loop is CASSQLGAANTGELFF. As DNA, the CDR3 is TGCGCCAGCAGCCAGCTAGGTGCTGCGAACACCGGGGAGCTGTTTTTT.

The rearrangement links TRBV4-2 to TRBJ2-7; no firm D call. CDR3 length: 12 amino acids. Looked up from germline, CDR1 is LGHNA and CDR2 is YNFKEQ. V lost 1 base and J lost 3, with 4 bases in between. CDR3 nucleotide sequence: TGTGCCAGCAGCCAAGGAGTCTACGAGCAGTACTTC. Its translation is CASSQGVYEQYF.